The 30 T cell receptor beta chains below come from one sample, sequenced in a study of blood T cell repertoires in COVID-19. Clones were read by immunoSEQ multiplex PCR, and TCRdb kept only the in-frame ones, dropping some. The sample lists under 300,000 clones; around 80% were seen once. The source material was peripheral blood. The receptors here all came from a woman aged 18-35 years with acute or convalescent COVID-19.

V gene TRBV25-1 combines with J gene TRBJ2-7; a possible D gene is TRBD1 (5 bases). V dropped 3 bases and J dropped 0 bases, with 18 bases sitting between them. Germline CDR1 is MGHDK and CDR2 is SYGVNS. This CDR3 is 17 amino acids long. CDR3: CASSEGIQVHSSYEQYF. The CDR3 DNA sequence: TGTGCCAGCAGTGAGGGGATACAGGTCCACAGCTCCTACGAGCAGTACTTC.

This chain joins TRBV15 and TRBJ1-2, with TRBD1 identical over 7 bases. The CDR3 is 16 amino acids. V lost 6 bases, J lost 4 bases, and 14 bases stayed unmatched. Looked up from germline, CDR1 is LNHNV and CDR2 is YYDKDF (reference sequence). The CDR3 is CATSLNRGTAIYGYTF. In DNA form, the CDR3 reads TGTGCCACCAGTCTGAATCGAGGGACAGCCATCTATGGCTACACCTTC.

The chain employs TRBV14 and TRBJ2-5; 7 bases are a match to TRBD2. CDR3 length equals 16 residues. The germline V gene has CDR1 SGHDN and CDR2 FVKESK. V lost 9 bases to trimming and J lost 1 base; unmatched junction nucleotides: 14. CDR3 loop: CARHWGGGPCQETQYF. Written as DNA, the CDR3 is TGTGCCAGGCATTGGGGGGGAGGGCCCTGCCAAGAGACCCAGTACTTC.

The V gene is TRBV5-4, the J gene TRBJ1-2, with 7 bases fitting TRBD1. V gave up 4 bases and J gave up 3 bases; unmatched junction bases: 6. Per the germline V gene, CDR1 is SGHNT and CDR2 is YYREEE (reference sequence). The CDR3 loop spans 14 amino acids. Here the CDR3 reads CASSPGQTHYGYTF. The CDR3 region has the DNA TGTGCCAGCAGCCCGGGACAGACTCACTATGGCTACACCTTC.

CDR3 in amino acids: CASTEQGTNYGYTF. The CDR3 DNA reads as TGTGCCAGCACCGAGCAGGGTACCAACTATGGCTACACCTTC. The chain combines TRBV2 with TRBJ1-2; D is perhaps TRBD1 (5 bases). Germline V CDR1 and CDR2: SNHLY, FYNNEI. The CDR3 totals 14 residues. Trimming pared 7 bases from V and 2 bases from J, leaving 14 bases between.

The chain employs TRBV28 and TRBJ1-5; D uncertain. V dropped 2 bases and J dropped 1 base, with 9 bases sitting between them. The CDR3 spans 15 residues. The germline gives CDR1 MDHEN, CDR2 SYDVKM. The CDR3 here is CASSLTGVSNQPQHF. DNA for the CDR3: TGTGCCAGCAGTTTAACCGGGGTAAGCAATCAGCCCCAGCATTTT.

V is TRBV27 and J is TRBJ2-7; a weak D match, TRBD1 (7 bases). V dropped 2 bases and J dropped 4 bases, with 15 bases sitting between them. Germline CDR1 is MNHEY and CDR2 is SMNVEV (reference sequence). The CDR3 contains 15 residues. CDR3 sequence (DNA): TGTGCCAGCAGTTTAGGGCAGGGGGGAGGATACGAGCAGTACTTC. Protein: CASSLGQGGGYEQYF.

The chain joins TRBV3-1 (or the pseudogene TRBV3-2) to TRBJ1-1; 9 bases map to TRBD1. This CDR3 region has 15 residues. Germline V gene data show CDR1 as LGHDT and CDR2 as YNNKEL (reference sequence). Unmatched junction bases numbered 8, after V lost 5 bases and J lost 4 bases. The CDR3 loop reads CASSISGQGGTEAFF. CDR3 DNA sequence: TGTGCCAGCAGCATATCGGGACAGGGAGGCACTGAAGCTTTCTTT.

The chain uses TRBV3-1 (or the pseudogene TRBV3-2) and TRBJ2-1; the match to TRBD2 covers 8 bases. Trimming took 2 bases from V and 6 from J; bases not matched to a gene: 3. Germline values: CDR1 LGHDT, CDR2 YNNKEL (reference sequence). The CDR3 contains 14 residues. As DNA, the CDR3 is TGTGCCAGCAGCCAAAACGGGAGGGGCAATGAGCAGTTCTTC. The encoded protein is CASSQNGRGNEQFF.

The chain uses TRBV28 and TRBJ1-4, with 9 bases fitting TRBD1. CDR1 and CDR2 (germline): MDHEN, SYDVKM. V dropped 2 bases and J dropped 6; count of bases not matched to a gene: 1. This CDR3 contains 14 residues. The CDR3 coding sequence is TGTGCCAGCAGTTTAGGACAGGGGTATGAAAAACTGTTTTTT. It codes for CASSLGQGYEKLFF. Together with reference TRBV28 and TRBJ1-4, the CDR3 gives the full variable domain: DVKVTQSSRYLVKRTGEKVFLECVQDMDHENMFWYRQDPGLGLRLIYFSYDVKMKEKGDIPEGYSVSREKKERFSLILESASTNQTSMYLCASSLGQGYEKLFFGSGTQLSVL.

The chain is built from TRBV4-1 and TRBJ2-3; 11 bases agree with TRBD2. From germline, CDR1 is MGHRA and CDR2 YSYEKL. V lost 7 bases, J lost 2 bases, and 8 bases stayed unmatched. This CDR3 is 16 amino acids long. In nucleotides, the CDR3 is TGCGCCAGCAACCCCCGACTAGCGGGAAACACAGATACGCAGTATTTT. Its translation is CASNPRLAGNTDTQYF.

The chain joins TRBV19 to TRBJ1-5; D perhaps matches TRBD1 (6 bases). The V gene lost 9 bases and the J gene lost 6 bases, with 18 bases spanning the gap. Germline V gene lookup returns CDR1 LNHDA and CDR2 SQIVND (reference sequence). This CDR3 comprises 14 residues. The CDR3 DNA follows: TGTGCCAGCGCTATCATAACAGGGAGTCAGCCCCAGCATTTT. Protein product: CASAIITGSQPQHF.

The CDR3 sequence: CASMGRGQANYGYTF. Here the CDR3 DNA reads TGTGCCAGTATGGGGAGGGGCCAAGCTAACTATGGCTACACCTTC. V usage is TRBV19 and J usage is TRBJ1-2; a weak D match, TRBD1 (5 bases). Trimming shortened V by 7 bases and J by 0 bases, and 15 bases separated the two germline ends. The CDR3 length is 15 residues. The germline V gene encodes CDR1 LNHDA and CDR2 SQIVND (reference sequence).

The chain employs TRBV6-5 and TRBJ1-2; D is uncertain. The V end was cut by 2 bases, the J end by 6 bases, with 16 bases between. The CDR3 length is 15 residues. Germline V gives CDR1 MNHEY, CDR2 SVGAGI. The CDR3 nucleotides are TGTGCCAGCAGTTACACCCGCAGAGGATCGAATGGCTACACCTTC. This gives the protein CASSYTRRGSNGYTF.

The CDR3 nucleotides are TGTGCCAGTAGTATCACCCAACAGGGTAAGAACAATCAGCCCCAGCATTTT. Residues: CASSITQQGKNNQPQHF. This chain joins TRBV19 and TRBJ1-5, with a tentative D call TRBD1 (6 bases). CDR1 is LNHDA and CDR2 is SQIVND in the germline V gene (reference sequence). The CDR3 is 17 residues long. V dropped 3 bases and J dropped 3 bases, with 18 bases sitting between them.

The CDR3 is CASSQIAGVEQFF. The CDR3 DNA reads TGCGCCAGCAGCCAAATAGCGGGAGTTGAGCAGTTCTTC. The chain employs TRBV4-1 and TRBJ2-1; 9 nucleotides agree with TRBD2. The CDR3 sequence is 13 residues long. The J segment lost 9 bases and the V segment lost 2 bases, leaving 2 bases of the junction unmatched. CDR1 MGHRA and CDR2 YSYEKL come from the germline V gene.

The chain recombines TRBV6-2 or TRBV6-3 with TRBJ2-1; 7 nucleotides agree with TRBD2. The CDR3 loop spans 21 amino acids. J gave up 0 bases and V 2 bases, and 19 bases lay outside the gene matches. Germline CDR1 and CDR2: MNHEY and SVGEGT. The CDR3 loop is CASSYGQLAGEVPNSYNEQFF. The CDR3 DNA reads TGTGCCAGCAGTTACGGCCAATTGGCGGGAGAAGTCCCCAACTCCTACAATGAGCAGTTCTTC.

The rearrangement links TRBV9 to TRBJ1-2, with D possibly being TRBD1 (5 bases). V dropped 3 bases and J dropped 4 bases, with 19 bases sitting between them. Germline CDR1 reads SGDLS; CDR2 reads YYNGEE. The CDR3 totals 16 residues. The CDR3 here is CASSGPEVAGPYGYTF. The CDR3 DNA reads TGTGCCAGCAGCGGCCCCGAGGTGGCGGGGCCCTATGGCTACACCTTC.

The CDR3 bases are TGTGCCAGTCAGGGGTACCAGAACACTGAAGCTTTCTTT. It encodes CASQGYQNTEAFF. The rearrangement joins TRBV19 to TRBJ1-1, with D perhaps TRBD1 (6 bases). Between the trimmed V and J ends, which lost 8 bases and 1 base, there was a span of 11 bases. From germline, CDR1 is LNHDA and CDR2 SQIVND (reference sequence). The CDR3 runs to 13 residues.

The chain combines TRBV6-5 with TRBJ1-1; D possibly corresponds to TRBD1 (5 bases). The CDR3 length is 16 residues. V dropped 0 bases and J dropped 0 bases, with 11 bases sitting between them. Germline CDR1 is MNHEY and CDR2 is SVGAGI. CDR3 amino acids: CASSYSQWGLNTEAFF. As DNA, the CDR3 is TGTGCCAGCAGTTACTCCCAGTGGGGCCTGAACACTGAAGCTTTCTTT.

The chain recombines TRBV5-1 with TRBJ1-5; weak D call: TRBD1 (6 bases). The CDR3 runs to 15 residues. Trimming cost V 4 bases and J 0 bases, with 11 bases left between them. Germline V gene sequence: CDR1 SGHRS, CDR2 YFSETQ. Here the CDR3 DNA reads TGCGCCAGCAGCCTGGGACACGCTAGCAATCAGCCCCAGCATTTT. Its protein is CASSLGHASNQPQHF.

The chain has TRBV9 and TRBJ2-5; 9 bases match TRBD2. The V segment lost 5 bases and the J segment 5 bases; nucleotides outside the gene matches: 16. CDR1 is SGDLS and CDR2 is YYNGEE in the germline V gene. This CDR3 is 17 amino acids long. CDR3: CASRRRVVREGLETQYF. The CDR3 DNA reads TGTGCCAGCAGGAGGAGGGTCGTGCGGGAGGGCCTTGAGACCCAGTACTTC. Using reference TRBV9 and TRBJ2-5 for the parts outside the CDR3, the full variable domain is DSGVTQTPKHLITATGQRVTLRCSPRSGDLSVYWYQQSLDQGLQFLIQYYNGEERAKGNILERFSAQQFPDLHSELNLSSLELGDSALYFCASRRRVVREGLETQYFGPGTRLLVL.

The chain carries TRBV4-3 and TRBJ2-5, with 9 nucleotides matching TRBD2. The CDR3 has 17 residues. V was clipped by 3 bases and J by 5 bases; unmatched bases: 13. The germline V gene has CDR1 LGHNA and CDR2 YSLEER. CDR3 nucleotides: TGCGCCAGCAGCCACGGGCTCGGGACTAGCACACCTGAGACCCAGTACTTC. This sequence encodes CASSHGLGTSTPETQYF.

The genes are TRBV4-3 and TRBJ2-7; D is undetermined. V lost 3 bases and J 3 bases, leaving 9 bases between the germline ends. CDR3 length: 13 residues. Germline-derived CDR1 and CDR2 are LGHNA and YSLEER. CDR3 residues: CASSQSRNYEQYF. The CDR3, as DNA: TGCGCCAGCAGCCAGTCCAGAAACTACGAGCAGTACTTC.

This sequence joins TRBV19 and TRBJ1-5; D may be TRBD1 (6 bases). Trimming pared 8 bases from V and 7 bases from J, leaving 21 bases between. This CDR3 is built from 15 residues. CDR1 LNHDA and CDR2 SQIVND come from the germline V gene (reference sequence). CDR3 residues: CASRNAGQLGQPQHF. The CDR3 DNA follows: TGTGCCAGTCGAAACGCTGGACAGTTGGGACAGCCCCAGCATTTT.

V usage is TRBV18 and J usage is TRBJ1-1, with D perhaps matching TRBD1 (5 bases). V was cut by 3 bases and J by 6 bases, with 11 bases left in between. Germline V CDR1 and CDR2: KGHSH, LQKENI. CDR3 length equals 13 residues. This CDR3 is CASSPSKGSEAFF. The CDR3 DNA reads TGTGCCAGCTCACCTTCAAAGGGGTCTGAAGCTTTCTTT.

V gene TRBV4-3 combines with J gene TRBJ1-4, with 10 bases aligning to TRBD1. After removal of 4 bases from V and 8 bases from J, the junction contained 10 bases not matched to a gene. Germline V gene data show CDR1 as LGHNA and CDR2 as YSLEER. This CDR3 contains 16 residues. The chain's CDR3 is CASSPNPGQGREKLFF. The CDR3 DNA follows: TGCGCCAGCAGCCCTAATCCGGGACAGGGGCGAGAAAAACTGTTTTTT.

The chain joins TRBV12-5 to TRBJ1-1, with 8 bases that match TRBD1. This CDR3 is 15 amino acids long. The V and J ends lost 4 bases and 0 bases, in that order; junction bases with no gene match: 4. CDR1 and CDR2 from the germline V gene are LGHNT and FRNRAP. The CDR3 DNA is TGTGCTAGTGGTTGGACGGGACAGGTGAACACTGAAGCTTTCTTT. It yields the protein CASGWTGQVNTEAFF.

The chain uses TRBV7-9 and TRBJ1-1; 10 nucleotides line up with TRBD1. CDR1 is SEHNR, CDR2 FQNEAQ, per germline (reference sequence). CDR3 size: 16 residues. The V segment lost 4 bases and the J segment 1 base; nucleotides outside the gene matches: 6. The chain's CDR3 is CASSSWDRGPNTEAFF. Written as DNA, the CDR3 is TGTGCCAGCAGCTCGTGGGACAGGGGCCCGAACACTGAAGCTTTCTTT. Together with reference TRBV7-9 and TRBJ1-1, the CDR3 gives the full variable domain: DTGVSQNPRHKITKRGQNVTFRCDPISEHNRLYWYRQTLGQGPEFLTYFQNEAQLEKSRLLSDRFSAERPKGSFSTLEIQRTEQGDSAMYLCASSSWDRGPNTEAFFGQGTRLTVV.

The chain has TRBV28 and TRBJ2-7; TRBD2 might be the D (6 bases). The CDR3 sequence is 16 residues long. The V end was cut by 4 bases, the J end by 2 bases, with 18 bases between. Per germline, CDR1 MDHEN and CDR2 SYDVKM. The CDR3 protein is CASSSDGGGTTYEQYF. The CDR3, as DNA: TGTGCCAGCAGTTCCGACGGTGGCGGGACCACCTACGAGCAGTACTTC.